This TCR beta chain was sequenced during a study of blood T cell repertoires in COVID-19. The table came from immunoSEQ multiplex PCR; TCRdb's copy has only in-frame clones and leaves some out. The table has hundreds of thousands of clones, approximately 89% seen once. The specimen was peripheral blood. The source of this sequence is a woman younger than 35 who had recovered from COVID-19.

This CDR3 reads CASSPYRDGVPGEETQYF. The CDR3 nucleotides read TGTGCCAGCAGTCCTTACCGGGACGGAGTGCCGGGGGAAGAGACCCAGTACTTC. The chain carries TRBV27 and TRBJ2-5; D may be TRBD2 (6 bases). V was shortened by 5 bases and J by 3 bases, with 25 bases between the two germline ends. Germline CDR1 is MNHEY and CDR2 is SMNVEV (reference sequence). The CDR3 covers 18 residues.